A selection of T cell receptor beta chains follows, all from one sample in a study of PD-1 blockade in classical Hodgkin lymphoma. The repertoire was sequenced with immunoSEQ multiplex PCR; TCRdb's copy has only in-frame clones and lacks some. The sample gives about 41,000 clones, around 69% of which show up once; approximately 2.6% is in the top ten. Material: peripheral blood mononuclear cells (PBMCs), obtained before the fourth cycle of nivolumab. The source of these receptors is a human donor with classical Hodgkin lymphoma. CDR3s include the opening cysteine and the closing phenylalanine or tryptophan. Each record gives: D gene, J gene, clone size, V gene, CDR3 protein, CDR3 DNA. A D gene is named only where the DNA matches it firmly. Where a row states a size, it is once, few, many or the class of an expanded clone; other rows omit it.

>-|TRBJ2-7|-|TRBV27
CASSLSAAYEQYF
TGTGCCAGCAGTTTATCGGCGGCTTACGAGCAGTACTTC
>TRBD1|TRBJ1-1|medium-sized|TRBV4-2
CASSQGQGANTEAFF
TGTGCCAGCAGCCAGGGACAGGGTGCGAACACTGAAGCTTTCTTT
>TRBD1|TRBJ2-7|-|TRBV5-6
CASSWGQETYEQYF
TGTGCCAGCAGCTGGGGACAGGAGACCTACGAGCAGTACTTC
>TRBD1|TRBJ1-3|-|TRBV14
CASSRVRQGRSGNTIYF
TGTGCCAGCAGCCGGGTCAGACAGGGGAGGTCTGGAAACACCATATATTTT
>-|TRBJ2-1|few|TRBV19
CASSIGAGLNNEQFF
TGTGCCAGTAGTATAGGTGCAGGGCTGAACAATGAGCAGTTCTTC
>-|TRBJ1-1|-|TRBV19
CASSISPQNTEAFF
TGTGCCAGTAGTATATCTCCACAGAACACTGAAGCTTTCTTT
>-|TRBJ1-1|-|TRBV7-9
CASSLGGVTEAFF
TGTGCCAGCAGCTTAGGGGGGGTCACTGAAGCTTTCTTT
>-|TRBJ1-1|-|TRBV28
CASNRWGVEAFF
TGTGCCAGCAACAGGTGGGGAGTAGAAGCTTTCTTT
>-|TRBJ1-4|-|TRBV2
CASCFSLATNEKLFF
TGTGCCAGCTGCTTTTCACTAGCAACTAATGAAAAACTGTTTTTT
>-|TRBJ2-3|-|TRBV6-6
CASSQPRFGTDTQYF
TGTGCCAGCAGTCAGCCCAGATTCGGCACAGATACGCAGTATTTT
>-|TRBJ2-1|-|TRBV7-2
CANSRSSYNEQFF
TGTGCCAACAGCCGGAGCTCCTACAATGAGCAGTTCTTC
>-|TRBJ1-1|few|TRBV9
CASSVGSKGVMNTEAFF
TGTGCCAGCAGCGTGGGCTCAAAGGGGGTTATGAACACTGAAGCTTTCTTT
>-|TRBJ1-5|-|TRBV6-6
CASSLLNPGNQPQHF
TGTGCCAGCAGTTTACTAAACCCAGGGAATCAGCCCCAGCATTTT
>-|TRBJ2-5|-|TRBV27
CASSLWGQETQYF
TGTGCCAGCAGTTTATGGGGCCAAGAGACCCAGTACTTC
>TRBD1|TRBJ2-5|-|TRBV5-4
CASSPTGEETQYF
TGTGCCAGCAGCCCGACAGGGGAAGAGACCCAGTACTTC
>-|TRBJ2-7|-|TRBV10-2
CASSEGGGNYEQYF
TGCGCCAGCAGTGAAGGGGGGGGAAATTACGAGCAGTACTTC
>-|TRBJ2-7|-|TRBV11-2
CASSFSRGMSEQYF
TGTGCCAGCAGCTTTTCCAGGGGTATGAGCGAGCAGTACTTC
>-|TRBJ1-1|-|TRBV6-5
CASTRQGMNTEAFF
TGTGCCAGCACCCGCCAGGGTATGAACACTGAAGCTTTCTTT
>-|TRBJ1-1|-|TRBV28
CASSFGVLGNTEAFF
TGTGCCAGCAGTTTCGGCGTTTTGGGAAACACTGAAGCTTTCTTT
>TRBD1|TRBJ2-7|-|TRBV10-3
CATAKGTGAGYEQYF
TGTGCCACCGCCAAGGGGACAGGGGCGGGATACGAGCAGTACTTC
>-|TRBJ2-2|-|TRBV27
CASSLVSGNTGELFF
TGTGCCAGCAGTTTGGTATCTGGAAACACCGGGGAGCTGTTTTTT
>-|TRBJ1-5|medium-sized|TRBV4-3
CASSQDRGEQPQHF
TGCGCCAGCAGCCAAGACAGGGGTGAGCAGCCCCAGCATTTT
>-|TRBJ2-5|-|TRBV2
CASKGDSQETQYF
TGTGCCAGCAAAGGAGACTCCCAAGAGACCCAGTACTTC
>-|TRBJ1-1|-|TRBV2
CASSATANTEAFF
TGTGCCAGCAGTGCGACAGCGAACACTGAAGCTTTCTTT
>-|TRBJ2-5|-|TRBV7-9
CASSLETQYF
TGTGCCAGCAGCTTAGAGACCCAGTACTTC
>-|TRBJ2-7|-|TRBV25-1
CASSIGYEQYF
TGTGCCAGCAGTATAGGATACGAGCAGTACTTC
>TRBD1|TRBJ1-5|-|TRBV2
CASSEDRGSNQPQHF
TGTGCCAGCAGCGAGGACAGGGGAAGCAATCAGCCCCAGCATTTT
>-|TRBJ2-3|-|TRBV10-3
CAAGGDSLTDTQYF
TGTGCCGCAGGGGGGGACAGCCTCACAGATACGCAGTATTTT
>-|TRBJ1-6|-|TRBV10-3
CANGQTDSPLHF
TGTGCCAACGGACAGACGGATTCACCCCTCCACTTT
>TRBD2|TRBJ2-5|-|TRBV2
CASSEWSGGALETQYF
TGTGCCAGCAGTGAATGGAGCGGGGGGGCCTTGGAGACCCAGTACTTC
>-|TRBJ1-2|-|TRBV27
CASSTNRFYGYTF
TGTGCCAGCAGCACAAACAGGTTCTATGGCTACACCTTC
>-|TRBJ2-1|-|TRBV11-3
CASSFRAGYNEQFF
TGTGCCAGCAGCTTTCGGGCAGGGTACAATGAGCAGTTCTTC
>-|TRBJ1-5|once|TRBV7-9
CASSLGEVGPQHF
TGTGCCAGCAGCTTAGGGGAGGTGGGGCCCCAGCATTTT
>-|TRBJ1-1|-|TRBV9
CASSMARDTEAFF
TGTGCCAGCAGCATGGCCAGGGACACTGAAGCTTTCTTT
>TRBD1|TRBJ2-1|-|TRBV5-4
CASSPGTGVSYNEQFF
TGTGCCAGCAGCCCCGGGACAGGGGTTAGCTACAATGAGCAGTTCTTC
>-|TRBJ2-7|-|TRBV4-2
CASSQGTPLSYEQYF
TGTGCCAGCAGCCAAGGGACGCCGCTCTCCTACGAGCAGTACTTC
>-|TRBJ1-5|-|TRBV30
CAWSAGLTQPQHF
TGTGCCTGGAGTGCTGGTCTGACTCAGCCCCAGCATTTT
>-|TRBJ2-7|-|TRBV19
CASSMLGREQYF
TGTGCCAGTAGTATGTTAGGGCGCGAGCAGTACTTC
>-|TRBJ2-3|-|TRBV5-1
CASSLEHWDLTQYF
TGCGCCAGCAGCTTGGAACATTGGGACCTGACGCAGTATTTT
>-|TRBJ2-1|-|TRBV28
CASSSVGGIYNEQFF
TGTGCCAGCAGTTCTGTCGGGGGCATTTACAATGAGCAGTTCTTC
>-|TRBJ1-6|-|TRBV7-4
CASSGRQAYNSPLHF
TGTGCCAGCAGCGGCCGACAGGCGTATAATTCACCCCTCCACTTT
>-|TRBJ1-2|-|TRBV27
CASSLSGGYYGYTF
TGTGCCAGCAGTTTATCGGGCGGCTACTATGGCTACACCTTC
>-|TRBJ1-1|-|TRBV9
CASTHSAGGENTEAFF
TGTGCCAGCACCCATTCAGCCGGGGGCGAGAACACTGAAGCTTTCTTT
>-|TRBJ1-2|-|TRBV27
CASSLVGGAVGYTF
TGTGCCAGCAGTCTCGTTGGGGGGGCTGTGGGCTACACCTTC
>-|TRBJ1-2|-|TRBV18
CASSPGRSASDSTNYGYTF
TGTGCCAGCTCACCGGGCCGGTCGGCATCCGACAGTACTAACTATGGCTACACCTTC
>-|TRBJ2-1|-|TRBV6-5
CASSPDRYLNEQFF
TGTGCCAGCAGTCCTGACAGGTACCTCAATGAGCAGTTCTTC
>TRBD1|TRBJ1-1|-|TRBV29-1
CSVGLRAGGEAFF
TGCAGCGTTGGATTAAGGGCAGGGGGAGAAGCTTTCTTT
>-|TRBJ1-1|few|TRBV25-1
CASRETGTEAFF
TGTGCCAGCAGAGAAACGGGCACTGAAGCTTTCTTT
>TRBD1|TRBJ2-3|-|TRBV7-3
CASSQTGGATDTQYF
TGTGCCAGCAGCCAAACAGGGGGCGCAACAGATACGCAGTATTTT
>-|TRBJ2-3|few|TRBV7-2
CASSLVRDGTDTQYF
TGTGCCAGCAGCTTGGTTCGAGACGGCACAGATACGCAGTATTTT
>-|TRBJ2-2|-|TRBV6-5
CASRLTTYGELFF
TGTGCCAGCAGACTGACCACCTACGGGGAGCTGTTTTTT
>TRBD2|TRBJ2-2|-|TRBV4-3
CASSQEAGGAGELFF
TGCGCCAGCAGCCAAGAGGCGGGGGGAGCCGGGGAGCTGTTTTTT
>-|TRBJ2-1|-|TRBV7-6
CASSNRAGNEQFF
TGTGCCAGCAGTAACAGAGCCGGGAATGAGCAGTTCTTC
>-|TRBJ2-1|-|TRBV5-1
CASSPDTPSYNEQFF
TGCGCCAGCAGCCCTGACACCCCCTCCTACAATGAGCAGTTCTTC
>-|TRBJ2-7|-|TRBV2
CASSGRRAEQYF
TGTGCCAGCAGTGGACGCAGGGCAGAGCAGTACTTC
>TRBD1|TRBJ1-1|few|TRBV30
CAWDGQGLTEAFF
TGTGCCTGGGATGGACAGGGACTGACTGAAGCTTTCTTT
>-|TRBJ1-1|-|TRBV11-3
CASSLDPAGRAFF
TGTGCCAGCAGCTTAGATCCGGCAGGGCGGGCTTTCTTT
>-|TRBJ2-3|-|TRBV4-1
CASSQEGRGQLADTQYF
TGCGCCAGCAGCCAAGAGGGTCGAGGACAGCTCGCAGATACGCAGTATTTT
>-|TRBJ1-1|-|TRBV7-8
CASSPPRGLGTEAFF
TGTGCCAGCAGCCCCCCTCGGGGCCTAGGGACTGAAGCTTTCTTT